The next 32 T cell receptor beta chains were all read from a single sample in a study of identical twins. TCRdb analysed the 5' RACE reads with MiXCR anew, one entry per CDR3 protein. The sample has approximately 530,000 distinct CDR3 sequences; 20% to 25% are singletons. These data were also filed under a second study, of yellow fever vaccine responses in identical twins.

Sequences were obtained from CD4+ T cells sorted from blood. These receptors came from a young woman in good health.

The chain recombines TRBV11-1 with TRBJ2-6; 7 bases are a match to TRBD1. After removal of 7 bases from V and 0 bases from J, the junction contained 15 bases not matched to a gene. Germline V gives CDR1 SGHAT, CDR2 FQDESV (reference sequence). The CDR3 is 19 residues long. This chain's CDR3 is CASIKEGAGLSSGANVLTF. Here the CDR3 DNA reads TGTGCCAGCATCAAAGAGGGGGCAGGGCTAAGCTCTGGGGCCAACGTCCTGACTTTC.

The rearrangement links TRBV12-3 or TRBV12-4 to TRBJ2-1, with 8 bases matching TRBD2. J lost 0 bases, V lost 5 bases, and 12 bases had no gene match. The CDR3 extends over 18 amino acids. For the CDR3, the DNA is TGTGCCAGCAGTGAAGGAGTGGCGGGAGGCAACTCCTACAATGAGCAGTTCTTC. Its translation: CASSEGVAGGNSYNEQFF.

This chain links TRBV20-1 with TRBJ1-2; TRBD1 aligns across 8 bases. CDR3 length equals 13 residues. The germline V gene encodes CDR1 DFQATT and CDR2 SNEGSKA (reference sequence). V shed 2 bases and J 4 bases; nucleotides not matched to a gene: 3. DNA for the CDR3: TGCAGTGCTAGACCGGACAGGGTCTATGGCTACACCTTC. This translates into CSARPDRVYGYTF.

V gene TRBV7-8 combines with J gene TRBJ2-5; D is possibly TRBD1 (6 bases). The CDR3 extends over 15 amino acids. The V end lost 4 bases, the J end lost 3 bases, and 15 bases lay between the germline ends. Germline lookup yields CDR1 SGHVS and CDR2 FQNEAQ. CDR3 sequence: CASSSRTGSKETQYF. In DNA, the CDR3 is TGTGCCAGCAGCTCTCGCACAGGGAGTAAAGAGACCCAGTACTTC. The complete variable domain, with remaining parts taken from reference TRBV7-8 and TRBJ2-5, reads GAGVSQSPRYKVAKRGQDVALRCDPISGHVSLFWYQQALGQGPEFLTYFQNEAQLDKSGLPSDRFFAERPEGSVSTLKIQRTQQEDSAVYLCASSSRTGSKETQYFGPGTRLLVL.

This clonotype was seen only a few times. The CDR3 sequence: CASSRPGMTNVLTF. In DNA form, the CDR3 reads TGTGCCAGCAGTCGACCAGGGATGACCAACGTCCTGACTTTC. The chain carries TRBV12-3 or TRBV12-4 and TRBJ2-6, with D maybe TRBD1 (5 bases). V was cut by 5 bases and J by 8 bases, with 13 bases left in between. The CDR3 runs to 14 residues.

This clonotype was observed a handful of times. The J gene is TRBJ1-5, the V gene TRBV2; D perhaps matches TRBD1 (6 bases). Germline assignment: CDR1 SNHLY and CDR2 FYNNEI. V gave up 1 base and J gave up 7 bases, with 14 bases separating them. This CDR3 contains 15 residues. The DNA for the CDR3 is TGTGCCAGCAGTGAAGGGGGGCAGCCGGTACAGCCCCAGCATTTT. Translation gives CASSEGGQPVQPQHF.

The CDR3 region is CSASLGDRVNIQYF. In DNA, the CDR3 is TGCAGTGCTAGTTTGGGGGACAGGGTAAACATTCAGTACTTC. The chain recombines TRBV20-1 with TRBJ2-4, with 9 positions matching TRBD1. Trimming cost V 3 bases and J 6 bases; bases outside gene matches: 6. This CDR3 spans 14 amino acids. Germline CDR1 reads DFQATT; CDR2 reads SNEGSKA (reference sequence).

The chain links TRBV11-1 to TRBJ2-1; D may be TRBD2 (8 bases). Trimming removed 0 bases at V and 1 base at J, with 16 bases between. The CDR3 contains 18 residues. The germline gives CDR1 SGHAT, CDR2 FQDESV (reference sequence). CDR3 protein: CASSLAWTSRGSYNEQFF. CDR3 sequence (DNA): TGTGCCAGCAGCTTAGCTTGGACTAGCAGGGGGTCCTACAATGAGCAGTTCTTC.

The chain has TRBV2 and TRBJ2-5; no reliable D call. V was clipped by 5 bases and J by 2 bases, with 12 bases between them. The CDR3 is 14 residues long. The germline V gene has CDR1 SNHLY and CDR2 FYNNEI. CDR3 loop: CASSWATVQETQYF. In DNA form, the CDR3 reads TGTGCCAGCAGTTGGGCGACGGTGCAAGAGACCCAGTACTTC.

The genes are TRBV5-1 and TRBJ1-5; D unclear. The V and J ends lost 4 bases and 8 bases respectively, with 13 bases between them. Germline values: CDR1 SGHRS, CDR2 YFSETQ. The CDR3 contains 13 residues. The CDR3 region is CASSNGLAEPQHF. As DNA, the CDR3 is TGCGCCAGCAGCAATGGACTGGCTGAGCCCCAGCATTTT. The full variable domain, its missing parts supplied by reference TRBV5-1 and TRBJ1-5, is KAGVTQTPRYLIKTRGQQVTLSCSPISGHRSVSWYQQTPGQGLQFLFEYFSETQRNKGNFPGRFSGRQFSNSRSEMNVSTLELGDSALYLCASSNGLAEPQHFGDGTRLSIL.

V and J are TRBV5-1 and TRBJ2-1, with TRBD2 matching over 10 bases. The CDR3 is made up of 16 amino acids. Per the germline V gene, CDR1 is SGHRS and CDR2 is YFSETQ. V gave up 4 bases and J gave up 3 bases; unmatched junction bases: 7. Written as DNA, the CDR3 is TGCGCCAGCAGCCCTGCACTAGCGGGGCGCTACAATGAGCAGTTCTTC. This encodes CASSPALAGRYNEQFF.

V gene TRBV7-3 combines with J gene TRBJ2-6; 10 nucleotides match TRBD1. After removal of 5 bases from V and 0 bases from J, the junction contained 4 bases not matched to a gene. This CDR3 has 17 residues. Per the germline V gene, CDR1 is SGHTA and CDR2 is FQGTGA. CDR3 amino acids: CASSQRTGGSGANVLTF. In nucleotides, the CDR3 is TGTGCCAGCAGCCAGCGGACAGGGGGCTCTGGGGCCAACGTCCTGACTTTC.

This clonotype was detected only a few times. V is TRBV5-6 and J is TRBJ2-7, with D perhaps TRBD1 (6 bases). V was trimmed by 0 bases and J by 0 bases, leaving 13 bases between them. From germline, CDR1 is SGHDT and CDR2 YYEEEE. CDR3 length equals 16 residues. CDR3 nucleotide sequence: TGTGCCAGCAGCTTGGAGCAGGGGCACTACTCCTACGAGCAGTACTTC. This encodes CASSLEQGHYSYEQYF. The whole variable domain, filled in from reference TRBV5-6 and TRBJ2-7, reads DAGVTQSPTHLIKTRGQQVTLRCSPKSGHDTVSWYQQALGQGPQFIFQYYEEEERQRGNFPDRFSGHQFPNYSSELNVNALLLGDSALYLCASSLEQGHYSYEQYFGPGTRLTVT.

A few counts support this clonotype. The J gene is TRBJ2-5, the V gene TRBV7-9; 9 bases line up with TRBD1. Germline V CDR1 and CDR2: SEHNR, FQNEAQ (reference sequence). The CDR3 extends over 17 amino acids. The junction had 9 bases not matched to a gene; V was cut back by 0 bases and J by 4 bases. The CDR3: CASSLATGTGTSETQYF. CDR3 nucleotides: TGTGCCAGCAGCTTAGCAACCGGGACAGGGACCTCAGAGACCCAGTACTTC. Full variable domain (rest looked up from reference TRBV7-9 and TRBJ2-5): DTGVSQNPRHKITKRGQNVTFRCDPISEHNRLYWYRQTLGQGPEFLTYFQNEAQLEKSRLLSDRFSAERPKGSFSTLEIQRTEQGDSAMYLCASSLATGTGTSETQYFGPGTRLLVL.

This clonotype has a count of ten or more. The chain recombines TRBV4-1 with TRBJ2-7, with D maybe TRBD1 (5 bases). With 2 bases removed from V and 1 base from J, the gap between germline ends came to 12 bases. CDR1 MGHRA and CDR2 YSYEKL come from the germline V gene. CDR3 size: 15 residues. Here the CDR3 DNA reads TGCGCCAGCAGCCAAAGGCAGGGCAATTCCTACGAGCAGTACTTC. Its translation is CASSQRQGNSYEQYF.

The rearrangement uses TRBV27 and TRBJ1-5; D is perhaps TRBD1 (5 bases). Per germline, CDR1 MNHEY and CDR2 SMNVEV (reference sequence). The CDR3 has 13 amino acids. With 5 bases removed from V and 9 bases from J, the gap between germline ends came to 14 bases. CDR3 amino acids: CASSRDGSWPQHF. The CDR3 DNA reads TGTGCCAGCAGTCGGGACGGATCTTGGCCCCAGCATTTT.

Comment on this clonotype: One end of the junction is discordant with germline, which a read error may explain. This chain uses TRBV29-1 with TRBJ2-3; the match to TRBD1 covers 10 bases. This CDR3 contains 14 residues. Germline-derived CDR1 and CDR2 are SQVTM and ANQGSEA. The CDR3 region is CSAEGQGGTDTQYF. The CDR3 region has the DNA TGCAGCGCTGAAGGACAGGGGGGGACAGATACGCAGTATTTT.

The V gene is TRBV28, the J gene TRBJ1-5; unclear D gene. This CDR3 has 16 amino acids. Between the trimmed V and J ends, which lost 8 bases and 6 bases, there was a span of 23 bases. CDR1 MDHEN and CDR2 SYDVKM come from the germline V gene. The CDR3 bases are TGTGCCAGCGAAGGTCCCGGTAGAGGGTCGGGTCAGCCCCAGCATTTT. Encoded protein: CASEGPGRGSGQPQHF.

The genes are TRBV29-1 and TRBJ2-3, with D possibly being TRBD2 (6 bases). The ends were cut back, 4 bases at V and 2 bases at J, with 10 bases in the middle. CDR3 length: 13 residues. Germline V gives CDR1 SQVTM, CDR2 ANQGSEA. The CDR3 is CSVAGGVTDTQYF. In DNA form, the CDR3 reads TGCAGCGTTGCAGGCGGGGTCACAGATACGCAGTATTTT.

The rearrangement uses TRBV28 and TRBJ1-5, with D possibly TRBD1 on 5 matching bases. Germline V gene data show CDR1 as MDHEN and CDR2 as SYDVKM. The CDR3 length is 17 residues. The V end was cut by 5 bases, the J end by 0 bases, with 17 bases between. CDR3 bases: TGTGCCAGCAGTCCCCACACAGGTGGATATAGCAATCAGCCCCAGCATTTT. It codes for CASSPHTGGYSNQPQHF.

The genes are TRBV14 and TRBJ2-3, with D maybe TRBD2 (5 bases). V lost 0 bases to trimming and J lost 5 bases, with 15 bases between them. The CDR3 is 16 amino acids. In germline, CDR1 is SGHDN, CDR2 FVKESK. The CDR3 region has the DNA TGTGCCAGCAGCCAAGATAGCGCCCTCGGAAGAGATACGCAGTATTTT. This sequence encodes CASSQDSALGRDTQYF.

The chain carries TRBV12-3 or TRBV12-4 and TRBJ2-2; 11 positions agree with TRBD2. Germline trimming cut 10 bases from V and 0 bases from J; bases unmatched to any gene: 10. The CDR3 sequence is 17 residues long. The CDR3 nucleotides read TGTGCCATCAGCTTGAGACTAGCGGGGACGAACACCGGGGAGCTGTTTTTT. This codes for CAISLRLAGTNTGELFF.

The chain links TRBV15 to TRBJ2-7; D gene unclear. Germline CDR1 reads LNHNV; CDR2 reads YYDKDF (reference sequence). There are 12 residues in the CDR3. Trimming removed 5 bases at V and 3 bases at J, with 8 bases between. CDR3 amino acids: CATSRNNYEQYF. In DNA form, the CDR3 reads TGTGCCACCAGCCGGAATAACTACGAGCAGTACTTC.

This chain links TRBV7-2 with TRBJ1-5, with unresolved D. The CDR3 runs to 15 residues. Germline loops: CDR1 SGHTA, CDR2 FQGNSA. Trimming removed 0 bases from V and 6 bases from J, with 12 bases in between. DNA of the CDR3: TGTGCCAGCAGCTTAGCGCGGGGTTTAGGTCAGCCCCAGCATTTT. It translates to CASSLARGLGQPQHF.

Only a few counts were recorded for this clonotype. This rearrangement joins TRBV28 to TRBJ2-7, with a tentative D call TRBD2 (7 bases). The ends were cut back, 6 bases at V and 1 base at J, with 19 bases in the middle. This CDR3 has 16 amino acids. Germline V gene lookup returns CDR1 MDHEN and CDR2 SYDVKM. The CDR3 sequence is CASSSRGGRKSYEQYV. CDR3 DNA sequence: TGTGCCAGCAGCTCTAGGGGGGGGCGCAAATCCTACGAGCAGTACGTC.

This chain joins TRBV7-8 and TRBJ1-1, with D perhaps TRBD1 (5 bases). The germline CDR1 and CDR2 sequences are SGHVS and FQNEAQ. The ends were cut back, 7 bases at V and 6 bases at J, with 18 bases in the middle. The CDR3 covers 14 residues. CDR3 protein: CASTNSRVRSEAFF. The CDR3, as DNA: TGTGCCAGCACAAACTCCAGGGTTAGGTCTGAAGCTTTCTTT.

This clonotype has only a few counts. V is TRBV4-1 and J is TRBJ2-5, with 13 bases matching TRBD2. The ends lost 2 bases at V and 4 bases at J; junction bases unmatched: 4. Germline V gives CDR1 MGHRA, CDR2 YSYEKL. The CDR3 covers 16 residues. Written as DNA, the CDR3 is TGCGCCAGCAGCCAACGGACTAGCGGGGGAGGAGAGACCCAGTACTTC. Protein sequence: CASSQRTSGGGETQYF.

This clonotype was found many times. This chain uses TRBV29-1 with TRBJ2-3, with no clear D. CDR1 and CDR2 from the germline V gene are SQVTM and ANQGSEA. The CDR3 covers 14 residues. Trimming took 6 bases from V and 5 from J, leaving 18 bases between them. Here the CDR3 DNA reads TGCAGCGTCCCTCAGTTTCCCGCTGGAGATACGCAGTATTTT. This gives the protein CSVPQFPAGDTQYF.

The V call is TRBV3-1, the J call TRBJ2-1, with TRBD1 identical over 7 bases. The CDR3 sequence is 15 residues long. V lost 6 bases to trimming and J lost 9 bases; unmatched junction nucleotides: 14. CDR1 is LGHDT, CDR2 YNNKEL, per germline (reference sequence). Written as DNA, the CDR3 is TGTGCCAGCAGGGGGCAGACAGGGTTAAGCCTTGAGCAGTTCTTC. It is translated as CASRGQTGLSLEQFF.

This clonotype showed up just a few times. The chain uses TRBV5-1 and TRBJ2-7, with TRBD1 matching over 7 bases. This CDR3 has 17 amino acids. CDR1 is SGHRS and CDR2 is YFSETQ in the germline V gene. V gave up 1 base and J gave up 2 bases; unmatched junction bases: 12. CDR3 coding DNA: TGCGCCAGCAGCTTGCGTCCTCCGGGACAGACCACCTACGAGCAGTACGTC. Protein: CASSLRPPGQTTYEQYV.

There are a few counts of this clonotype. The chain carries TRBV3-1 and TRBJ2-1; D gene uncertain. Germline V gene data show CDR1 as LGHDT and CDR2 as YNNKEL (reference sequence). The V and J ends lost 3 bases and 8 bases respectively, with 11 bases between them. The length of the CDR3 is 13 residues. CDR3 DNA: TGTGCCAGCAGCCACGTTAAGGGTCATGAGCAGTTCTTC. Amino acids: CASSHVKGHEQFF.

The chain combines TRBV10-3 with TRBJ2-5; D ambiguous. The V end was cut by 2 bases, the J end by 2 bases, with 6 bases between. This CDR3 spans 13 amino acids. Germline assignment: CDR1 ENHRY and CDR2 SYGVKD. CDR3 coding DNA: TGTGCCATCAGTGAGGGGCCGCAAGAGACCCAGTACTTC. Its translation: CAISEGPQETQYF.